The sequence of this TCR beta chain was determined in a study of blood T cells in healthy people across ages. Germline CDR1 and CDR2: SGHTA and FQGNSA. The CDR3 contains 15 residues. The second PCR ran about 6 to 11 cycles with a sample-barcoded 5' primer and J-beta primers. TCRdb re-derived calls from the 5' RACE reads in MiXCR, one entry per CDR3 protein. Seen here are 1 million or so distinct CDR3 sequences, over 35% observed once, and the top ten hold approximately 19%. The table lists this clonotype with a few counts. Being one base from a much bigger clone, this may be a read error. In each sample, at least 7 million PBMCs were isolated.

The sequencing sample was made of blood. V gene TRBV7-2 combines with J gene TRBJ2-1; no firm D call. The assigned J gene may be wrong: the sequence end matches TRBJ2-7 better. The TCR sequence derives from a woman in her sixties in good health. CDR3 protein: CASSPLTASYNEQYF. The CDR3 DNA reads TGTGCCAGCAGTCCTCTAACGGCCTCCTACAATGAGCAGTACTTC.